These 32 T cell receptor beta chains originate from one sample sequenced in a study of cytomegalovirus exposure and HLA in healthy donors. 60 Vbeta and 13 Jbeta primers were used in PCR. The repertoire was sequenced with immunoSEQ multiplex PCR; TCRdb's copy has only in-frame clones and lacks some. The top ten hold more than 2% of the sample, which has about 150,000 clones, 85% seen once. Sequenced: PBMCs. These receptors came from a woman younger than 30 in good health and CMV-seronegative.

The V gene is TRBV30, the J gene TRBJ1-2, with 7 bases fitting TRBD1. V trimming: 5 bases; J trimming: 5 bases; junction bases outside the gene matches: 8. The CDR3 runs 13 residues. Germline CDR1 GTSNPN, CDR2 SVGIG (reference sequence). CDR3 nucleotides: TGTGCCTGGGGGCAGGGGGGAACGTATGGCTACACCTTC. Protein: CAWGQGGTYGYTF.

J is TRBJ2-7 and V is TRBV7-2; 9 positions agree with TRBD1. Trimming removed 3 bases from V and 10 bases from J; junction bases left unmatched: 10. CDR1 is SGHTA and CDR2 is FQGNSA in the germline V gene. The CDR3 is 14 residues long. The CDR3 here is CASSLLGQGLAQYF. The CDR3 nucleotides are TGTGCCAGCAGCTTGCTGGGACAGGGTCTCGCCCAGTACTTC. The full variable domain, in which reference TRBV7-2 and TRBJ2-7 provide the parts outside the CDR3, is GAGVSQSPSNKVTEKGKDVELRCDPISGHTALYWYRQSLGQGLEFLIYFQGNSAPDKSGLPSDRFSAERTGGSVSTLTIQRTQQEDSAVYLCASSLLGQGLAQYFGPGTRLTVT.

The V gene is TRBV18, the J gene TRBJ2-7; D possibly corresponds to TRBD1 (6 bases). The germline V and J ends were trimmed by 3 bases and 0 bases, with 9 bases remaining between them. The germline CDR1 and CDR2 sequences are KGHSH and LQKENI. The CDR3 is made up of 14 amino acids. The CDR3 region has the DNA TGTGCCAGCTCACCCCCGACAGGCTCCTACGAGCAGTACTTC. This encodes CASSPPTGSYEQYF.

CDR3 protein: CASSSGGDRGETQYF. The CDR3 bases are TGTGCCAGCAGCTCGGGGGGGGACAGGGGAGAGACCCAGTACTTC. This chain uses TRBV7-2 with TRBJ2-5, with 10 bases aligning to TRBD1. Germline V CDR1 and CDR2: SGHTA, FQGNSA. V lost 4 bases, J lost 4 bases, and 6 bases stayed unmatched. The CDR3 is 15 residues long.

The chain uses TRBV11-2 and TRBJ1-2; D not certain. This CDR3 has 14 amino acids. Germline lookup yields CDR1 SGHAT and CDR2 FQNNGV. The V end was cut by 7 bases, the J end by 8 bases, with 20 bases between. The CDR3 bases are TGTGCCAGCACCTCTGGGAGGATCTCTAGGGGCTACACCTTC. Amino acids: CASTSGRISRGYTF.

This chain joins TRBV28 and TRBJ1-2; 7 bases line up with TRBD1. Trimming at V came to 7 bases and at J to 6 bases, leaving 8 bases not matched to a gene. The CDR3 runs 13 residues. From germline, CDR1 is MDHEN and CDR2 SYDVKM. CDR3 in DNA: TGTGCCAGCACCAAGAGGGGGCGGAATGGCTACACCTTC. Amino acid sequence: CASTKRGRNGYTF.

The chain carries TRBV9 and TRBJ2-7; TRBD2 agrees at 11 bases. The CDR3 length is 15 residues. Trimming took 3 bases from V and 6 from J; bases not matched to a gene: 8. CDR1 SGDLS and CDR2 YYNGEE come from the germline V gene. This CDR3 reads CASSAGTSGPCEQYF. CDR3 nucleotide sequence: TGTGCCAGCAGCGCGGGGACTAGCGGACCCTGCGAGCAGTACTTC.

The CDR3 region is CASSLLLEGAGNTIYF. The DNA of the CDR3 is TGTGCCAGCAGTTTATTGTTGGAGGGAGCAGGAAACACCATATATTTT. The chain combines TRBV28 with TRBJ1-3; D remains unclear. The CDR3 runs 16 residues. The V end lost 1 base, the J end lost 4 bases, and 14 bases lay between the germline ends. From germline, CDR1 is MDHEN and CDR2 SYDVKM.

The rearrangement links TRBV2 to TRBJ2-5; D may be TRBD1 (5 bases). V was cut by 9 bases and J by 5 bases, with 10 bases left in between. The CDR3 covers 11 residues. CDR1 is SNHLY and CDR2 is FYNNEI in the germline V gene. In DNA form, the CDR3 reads TGTGCCAGTAGGGGTTTGGAGACCCAGTACTTC. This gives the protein CASRGLETQYF.

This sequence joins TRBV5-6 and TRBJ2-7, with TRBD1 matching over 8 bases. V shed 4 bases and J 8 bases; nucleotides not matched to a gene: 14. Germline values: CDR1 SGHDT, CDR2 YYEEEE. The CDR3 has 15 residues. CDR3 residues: CASSTHGQGLIKQYF. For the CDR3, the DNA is TGTGCCAGCAGCACCCACGGACAGGGCTTAATAAAGCAGTACTTC.

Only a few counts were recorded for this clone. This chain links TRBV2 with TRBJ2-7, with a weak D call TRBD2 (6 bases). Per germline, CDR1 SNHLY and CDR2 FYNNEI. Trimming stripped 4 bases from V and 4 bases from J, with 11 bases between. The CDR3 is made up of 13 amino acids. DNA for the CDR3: TGTGCCAGCAGTGTCGCGGGGAAGTACGAGCAGTACTTC. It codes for CASSVAGKYEQYF.

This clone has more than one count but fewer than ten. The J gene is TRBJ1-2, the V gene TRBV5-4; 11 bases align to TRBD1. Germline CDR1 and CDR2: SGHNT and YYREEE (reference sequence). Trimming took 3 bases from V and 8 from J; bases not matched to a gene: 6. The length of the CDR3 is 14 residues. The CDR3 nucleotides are TGTGCCAGCAGCTCGTGGACAGGGGGCGCCGGCTACACCTTC. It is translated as CASSSWTGGAGYTF.

This chain's CDR3 is CASSLRHGNSPLHF. The CDR3 DNA is TGTGCCAGCAGTCTCCGACACGGTAACTCACCCCTCCACTTT. The V call is TRBV6-6, the J call TRBJ1-6, with unresolved D. The V end lost 5 bases, the J end lost 10 bases, and 15 bases lay between the germline ends. The CDR3 runs to 14 residues. CDR1 MNHNY and CDR2 SVGAGI come from the germline V gene (reference sequence).

DNA of the CDR3: TGTGCCACCAGTCCGGCAGGGGGCAGGGAGACCCAGTACTTC. This translates into CATSPAGGRETQYF. This chain uses TRBV15 with TRBJ2-5; 8 nucleotides line up with TRBD1. This CDR3 spans 14 amino acids. Germline V gene data show CDR1 as LNHNV and CDR2 as YYDKDF (reference sequence). V was clipped by 6 bases and J by 5 bases; unmatched bases: 8.

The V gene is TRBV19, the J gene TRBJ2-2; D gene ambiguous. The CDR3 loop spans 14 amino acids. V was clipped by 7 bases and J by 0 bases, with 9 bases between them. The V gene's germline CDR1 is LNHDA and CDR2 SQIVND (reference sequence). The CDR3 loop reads CASTLDANTGELFF. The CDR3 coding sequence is TGTGCCAGTACCCTAGACGCGAACACCGGGGAGCTGTTTTTT.

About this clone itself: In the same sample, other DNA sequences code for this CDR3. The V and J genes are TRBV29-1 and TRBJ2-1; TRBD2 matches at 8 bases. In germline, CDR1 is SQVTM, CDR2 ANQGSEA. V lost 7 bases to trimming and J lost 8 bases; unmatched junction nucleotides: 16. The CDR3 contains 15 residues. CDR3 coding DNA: TGCAGCGCCGGCCCCCGGAGCGGGAGAGTCGATGAGCAGTTCTTC. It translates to CSAGPRSGRVDEQFF.

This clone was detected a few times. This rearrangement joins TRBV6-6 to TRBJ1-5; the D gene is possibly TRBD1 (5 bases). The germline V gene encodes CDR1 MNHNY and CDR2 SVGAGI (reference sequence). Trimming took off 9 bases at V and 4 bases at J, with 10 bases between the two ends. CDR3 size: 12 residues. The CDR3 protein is CASGGENQPQHF. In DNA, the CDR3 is TGTGCCAGTGGGGGGGAGAATCAGCCCCAGCATTTT.

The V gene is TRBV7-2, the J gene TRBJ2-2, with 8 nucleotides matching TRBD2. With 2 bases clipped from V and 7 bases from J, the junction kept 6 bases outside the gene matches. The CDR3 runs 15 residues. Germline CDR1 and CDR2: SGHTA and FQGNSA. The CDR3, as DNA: TGTGCCAGCAGCTTAAGCGGGAGAGGCGGCGGGGAGCTGTTTTTT. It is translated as CASSLSGRGGGELFF.

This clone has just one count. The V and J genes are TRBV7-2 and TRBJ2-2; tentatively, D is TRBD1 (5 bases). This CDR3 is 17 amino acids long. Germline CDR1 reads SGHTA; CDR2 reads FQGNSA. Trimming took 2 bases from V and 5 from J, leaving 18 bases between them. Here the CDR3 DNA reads TGTGCCAGCAGCTTAAATCCCCTAGGGGTTCGGACCGGGGAGCTGTTTTTT. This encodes CASSLNPLGVRTGELFF.

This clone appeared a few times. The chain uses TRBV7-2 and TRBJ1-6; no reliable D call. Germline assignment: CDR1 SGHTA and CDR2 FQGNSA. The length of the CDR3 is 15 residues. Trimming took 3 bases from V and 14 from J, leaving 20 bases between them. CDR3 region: CASSLSRGGSAALHF. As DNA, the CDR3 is TGTGCCAGCAGCTTGAGCCGCGGCGGCTCCGCAGCCCTCCACTTT.

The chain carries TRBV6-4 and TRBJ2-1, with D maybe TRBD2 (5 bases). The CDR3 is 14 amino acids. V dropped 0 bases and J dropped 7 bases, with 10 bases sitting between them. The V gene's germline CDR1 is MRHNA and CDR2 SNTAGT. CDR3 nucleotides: TGTGCCAGCAGTGACTCGACCGAGCGGAATGAGCAGTTCTTC. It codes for CASSDSTERNEQFF.

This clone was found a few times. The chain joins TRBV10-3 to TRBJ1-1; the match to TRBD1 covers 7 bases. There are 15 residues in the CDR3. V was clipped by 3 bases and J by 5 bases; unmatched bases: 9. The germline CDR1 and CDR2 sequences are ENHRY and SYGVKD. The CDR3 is CAISDDRDMWTEAFF. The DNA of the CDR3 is TGTGCCATCAGTGACGACAGGGATATGTGGACTGAAGCTTTCTTT.

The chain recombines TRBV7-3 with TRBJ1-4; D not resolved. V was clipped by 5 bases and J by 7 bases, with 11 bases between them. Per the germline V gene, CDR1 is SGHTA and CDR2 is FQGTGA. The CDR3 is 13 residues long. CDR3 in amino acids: CASSQTRSEKLFF. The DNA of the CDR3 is TGTGCCAGCAGCCAAACCCGTAGTGAAAAACTGTTTTTT.

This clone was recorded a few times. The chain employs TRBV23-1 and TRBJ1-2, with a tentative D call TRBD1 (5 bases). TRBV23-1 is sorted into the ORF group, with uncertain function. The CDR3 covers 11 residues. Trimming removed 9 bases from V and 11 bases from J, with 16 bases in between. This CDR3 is CARVGQGGYTF. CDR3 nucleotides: TGCGCCAGGGTAGGGCAGGGAGGTTACACCTTC.

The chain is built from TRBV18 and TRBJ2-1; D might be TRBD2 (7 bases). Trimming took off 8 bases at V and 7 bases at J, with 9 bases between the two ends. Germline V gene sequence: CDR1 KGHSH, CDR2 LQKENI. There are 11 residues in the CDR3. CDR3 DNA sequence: TGTGCCAGCCGGGGGGCTAATGAGCAGTTCTTC. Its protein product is CASRGANEQFF.

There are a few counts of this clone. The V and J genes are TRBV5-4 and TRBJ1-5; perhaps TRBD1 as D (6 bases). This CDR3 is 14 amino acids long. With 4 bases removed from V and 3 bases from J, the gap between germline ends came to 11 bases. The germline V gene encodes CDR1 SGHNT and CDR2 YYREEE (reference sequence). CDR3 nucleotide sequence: TGTGCCAGCAGCATCGGGACACTCAATCAGCCCCAGCATTTT. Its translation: CASSIGTLNQPQHF.

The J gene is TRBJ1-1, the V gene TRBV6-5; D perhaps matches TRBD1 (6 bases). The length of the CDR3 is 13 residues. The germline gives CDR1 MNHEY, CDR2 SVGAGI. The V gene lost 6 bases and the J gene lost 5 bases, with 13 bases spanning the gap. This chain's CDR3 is CASSRSQGTEAFF. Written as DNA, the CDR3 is TGTGCCAGCAGCCGATCACAGGGAACTGAAGCTTTCTTT.

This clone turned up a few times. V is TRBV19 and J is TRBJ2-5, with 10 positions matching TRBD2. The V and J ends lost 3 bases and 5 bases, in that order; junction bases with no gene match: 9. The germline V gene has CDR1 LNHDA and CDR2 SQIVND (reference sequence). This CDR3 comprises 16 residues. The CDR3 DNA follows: TGTGCCAGTAGTATTTCCGGACTAGCGGTGGGGGAGACCCAGTACTTC. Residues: CASSISGLAVGETQYF.

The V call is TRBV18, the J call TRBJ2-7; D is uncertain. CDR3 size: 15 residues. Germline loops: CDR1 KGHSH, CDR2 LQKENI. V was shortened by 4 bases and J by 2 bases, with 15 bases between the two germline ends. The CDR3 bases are TGTGCCAGCTCACTGTCACCGATCACTACCTACGAGCAGTACTTC. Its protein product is CASSLSPITTYEQYF. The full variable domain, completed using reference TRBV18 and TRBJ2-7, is NAGVMQNPRHLVRRRGQEARLRCSPMKGHSHVYWYRQLPEEGLKFMVYLQKENIIDESGMPKERFSAEFPKEGPSILRIQQVVRGDSAAYFCASSLSPITTYEQYFGPGTRLTVT.

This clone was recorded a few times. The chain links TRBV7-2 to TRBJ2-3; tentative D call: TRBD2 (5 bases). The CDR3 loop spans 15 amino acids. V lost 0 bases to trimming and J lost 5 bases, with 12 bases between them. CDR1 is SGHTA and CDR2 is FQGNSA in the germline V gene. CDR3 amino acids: CASSLAGYEGDTQYF. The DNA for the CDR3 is TGTGCCAGCAGCTTAGCAGGGTATGAGGGAGATACGCAGTATTTT.

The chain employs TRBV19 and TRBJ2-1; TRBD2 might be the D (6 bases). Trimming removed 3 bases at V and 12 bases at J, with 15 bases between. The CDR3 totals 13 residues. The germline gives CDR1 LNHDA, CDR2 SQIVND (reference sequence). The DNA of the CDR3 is TGTGCCAGTAGTATGGGAGGCCTTTTGGGGCAGTTCTTC. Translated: CASSMGGLLGQFF.

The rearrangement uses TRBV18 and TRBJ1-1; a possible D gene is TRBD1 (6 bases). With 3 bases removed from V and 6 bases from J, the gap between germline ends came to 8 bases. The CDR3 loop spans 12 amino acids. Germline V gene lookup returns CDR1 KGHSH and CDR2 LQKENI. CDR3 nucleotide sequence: TGTGCCAGCTCACCTGGGACATCTGAAGCTTTCTTT. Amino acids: CASSPGTSEAFF.